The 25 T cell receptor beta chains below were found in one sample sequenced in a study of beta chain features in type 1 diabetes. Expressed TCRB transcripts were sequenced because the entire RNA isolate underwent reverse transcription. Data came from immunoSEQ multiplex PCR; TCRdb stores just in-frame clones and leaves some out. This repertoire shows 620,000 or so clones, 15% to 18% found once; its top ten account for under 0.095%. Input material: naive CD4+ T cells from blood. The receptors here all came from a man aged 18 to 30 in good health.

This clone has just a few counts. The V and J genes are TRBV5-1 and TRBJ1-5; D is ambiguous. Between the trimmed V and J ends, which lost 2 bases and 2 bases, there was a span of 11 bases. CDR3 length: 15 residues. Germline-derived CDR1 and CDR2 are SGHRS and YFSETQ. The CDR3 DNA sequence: TGCGCCAGCAGCTTAAACGGCGCTGGCAATCAGCCCCAGCATTTT. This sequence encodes CASSLNGAGNQPQHF.

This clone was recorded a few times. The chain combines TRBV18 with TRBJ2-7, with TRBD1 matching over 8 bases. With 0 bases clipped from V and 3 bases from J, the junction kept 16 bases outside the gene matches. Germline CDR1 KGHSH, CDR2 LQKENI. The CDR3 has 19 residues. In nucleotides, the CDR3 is TGTGCCAGCTCACCACCCCCGGGACAGGTGAGGGGGACTCGCTACGAGCAGTACTTC. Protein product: CASSPPPGQVRGTRYEQYF.

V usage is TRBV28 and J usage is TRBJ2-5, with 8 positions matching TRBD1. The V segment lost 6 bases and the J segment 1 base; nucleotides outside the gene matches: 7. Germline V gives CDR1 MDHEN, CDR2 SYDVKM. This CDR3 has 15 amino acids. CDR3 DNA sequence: TGTGCCAGCAGCCTGCCACAGGGGGTCCAAGAGACCCAGTACTTC. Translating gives CASSLPQGVQETQYF. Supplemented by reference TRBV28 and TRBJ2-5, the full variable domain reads DVKVTQSSRYLVKRTGEKVFLECVQDMDHENMFWYRQDPGLGLRLIYFSYDVKMKEKGDIPEGYSVSREKKERFSLILESASTNQTSMYLCASSLPQGVQETQYFGPGTRLLVL.

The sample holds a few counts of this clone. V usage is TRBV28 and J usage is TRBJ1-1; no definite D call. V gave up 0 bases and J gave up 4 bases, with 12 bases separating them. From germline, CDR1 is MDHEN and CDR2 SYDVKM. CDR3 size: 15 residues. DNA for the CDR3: TGTGCCAGCAGTTTATGGGTTGGGGTAGGCACTGAAGCTTTCTTT. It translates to CASSLWVGVGTEAFF.

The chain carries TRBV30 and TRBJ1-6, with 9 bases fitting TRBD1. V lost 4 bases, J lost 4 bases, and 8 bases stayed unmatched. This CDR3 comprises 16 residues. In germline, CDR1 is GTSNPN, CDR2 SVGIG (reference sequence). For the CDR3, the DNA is TGTGCCTGGAAAATGGGACAGGGAAAATATAATTCACCCCTCCACTTT. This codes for CAWKMGQGKYNSPLHF.

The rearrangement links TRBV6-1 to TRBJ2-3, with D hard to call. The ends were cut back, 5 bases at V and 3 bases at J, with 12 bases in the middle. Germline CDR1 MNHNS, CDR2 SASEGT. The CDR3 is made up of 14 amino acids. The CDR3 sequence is CASSKDMVTDTQYF. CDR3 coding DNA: TGTGCCAGCAGTAAAGACATGGTGACAGATACGCAGTATTTT.

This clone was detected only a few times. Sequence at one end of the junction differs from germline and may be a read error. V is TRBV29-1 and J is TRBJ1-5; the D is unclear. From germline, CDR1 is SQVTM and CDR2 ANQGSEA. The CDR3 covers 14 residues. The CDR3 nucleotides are TGCAGCGTTCAAGATGGGAATAGCAATCAGCCCCAGCATTTT. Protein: CSVQDGNSNQPQHF.

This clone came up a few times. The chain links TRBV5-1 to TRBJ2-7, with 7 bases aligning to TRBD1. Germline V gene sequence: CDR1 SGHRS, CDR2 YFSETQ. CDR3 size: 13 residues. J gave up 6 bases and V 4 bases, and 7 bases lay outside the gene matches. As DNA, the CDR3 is TGCGCCAGCAGCAACGCACAGGGGTTCGAGCAGTACTTC. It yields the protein CASSNAQGFEQYF.

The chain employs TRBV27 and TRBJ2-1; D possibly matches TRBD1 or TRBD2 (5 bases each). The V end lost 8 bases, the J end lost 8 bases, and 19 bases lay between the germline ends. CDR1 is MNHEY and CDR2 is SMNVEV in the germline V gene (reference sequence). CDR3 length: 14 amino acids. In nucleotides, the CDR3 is TGTGCCAGCTGGGTAATCCGGGACGCGCATGAGCAGTTCTTC. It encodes CASWVIRDAHEQFF.

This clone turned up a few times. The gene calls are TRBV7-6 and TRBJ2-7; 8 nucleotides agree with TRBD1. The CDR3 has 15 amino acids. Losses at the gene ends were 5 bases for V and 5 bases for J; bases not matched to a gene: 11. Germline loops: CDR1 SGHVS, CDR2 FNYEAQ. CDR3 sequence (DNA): TGTGCCAGCAGCCAGGACAGGGTGGTTTTGGACGAGCAGTACTTC. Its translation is CASSQDRVVLDEQYF.

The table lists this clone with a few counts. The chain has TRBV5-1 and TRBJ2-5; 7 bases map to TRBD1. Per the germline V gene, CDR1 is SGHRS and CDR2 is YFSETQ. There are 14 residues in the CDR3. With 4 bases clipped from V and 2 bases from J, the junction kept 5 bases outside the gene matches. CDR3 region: CASSHRDRQETQYF. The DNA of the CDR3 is TGCGCCAGCAGCCACCGGGACAGACAAGAGACCCAGTACTTC. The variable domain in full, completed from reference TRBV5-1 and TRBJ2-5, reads KAGVTQTPRYLIKTRGQQVTLSCSPISGHRSVSWYQQTPGQGLQFLFEYFSETQRNKGNFPGRFSGRQFSNSRSEMNVSTLELGDSALYLCASSHRDRQETQYFGPGTRLLVL.

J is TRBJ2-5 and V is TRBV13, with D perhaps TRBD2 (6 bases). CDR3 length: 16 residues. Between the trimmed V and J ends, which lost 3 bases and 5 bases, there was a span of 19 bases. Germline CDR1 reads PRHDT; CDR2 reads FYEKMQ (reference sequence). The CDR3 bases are TGTGCCAGCAGCTTGTCACCTCGGGGGTCTGGGGAGACCCAGTACTTC. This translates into CASSLSPRGSGETQYF.

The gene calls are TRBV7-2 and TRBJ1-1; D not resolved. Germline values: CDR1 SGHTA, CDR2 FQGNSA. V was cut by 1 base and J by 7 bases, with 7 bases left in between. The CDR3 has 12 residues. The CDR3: CASSLGVGEAFF. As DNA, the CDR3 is TGTGCCAGCAGCTTAGGAGTCGGTGAAGCTTTCTTT.

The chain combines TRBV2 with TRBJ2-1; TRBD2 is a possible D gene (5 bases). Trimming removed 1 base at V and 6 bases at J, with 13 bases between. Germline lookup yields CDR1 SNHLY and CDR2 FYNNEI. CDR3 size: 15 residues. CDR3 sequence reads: CASSEEGLASNEQFF. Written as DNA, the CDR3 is TGTGCCAGCAGTGAAGAGGGTCTAGCCTCCAATGAGCAGTTCTTC.

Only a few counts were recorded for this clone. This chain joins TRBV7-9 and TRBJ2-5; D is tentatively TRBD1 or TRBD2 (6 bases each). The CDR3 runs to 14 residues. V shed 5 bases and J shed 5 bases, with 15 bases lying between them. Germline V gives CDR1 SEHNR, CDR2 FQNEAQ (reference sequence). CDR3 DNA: TGTGCCAGCAGCGATCGGGGGCCCGGGGAGACCCAGTACTTC. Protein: CASSDRGPGETQYF.

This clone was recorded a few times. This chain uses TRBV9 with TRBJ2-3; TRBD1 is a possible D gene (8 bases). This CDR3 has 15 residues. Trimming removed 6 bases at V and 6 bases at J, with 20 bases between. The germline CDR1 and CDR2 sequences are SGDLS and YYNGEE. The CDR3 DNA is TGTGCCAGCACCCTAGCGGACAGGGCCAGCGATACGCAGTATTTT. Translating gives CASTLADRASDTQYF.

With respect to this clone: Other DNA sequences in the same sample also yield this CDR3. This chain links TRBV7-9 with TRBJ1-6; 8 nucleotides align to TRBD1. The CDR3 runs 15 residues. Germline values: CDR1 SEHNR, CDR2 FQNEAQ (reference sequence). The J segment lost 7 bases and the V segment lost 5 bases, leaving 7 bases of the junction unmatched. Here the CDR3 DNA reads TGTGCCAGCAGCCCAAGACAGGGGAACAATTCACCCCTCCACTTT. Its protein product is CASSPRQGNNSPLHF.

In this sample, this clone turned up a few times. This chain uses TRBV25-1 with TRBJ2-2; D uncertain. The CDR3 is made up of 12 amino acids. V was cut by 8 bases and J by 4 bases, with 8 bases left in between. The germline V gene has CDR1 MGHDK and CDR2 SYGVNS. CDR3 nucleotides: TGTGCCAGCGATCCCCGCACCGGGGAGCTGTTTTTT. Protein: CASDPRTGELFF.

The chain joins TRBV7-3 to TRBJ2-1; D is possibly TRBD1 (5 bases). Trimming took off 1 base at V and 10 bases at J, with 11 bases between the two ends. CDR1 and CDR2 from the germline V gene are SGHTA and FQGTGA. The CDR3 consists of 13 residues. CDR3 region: CASSLKGAGEQFF. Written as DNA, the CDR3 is TGTGCCAGCAGCTTAAAAGGGGCCGGGGAGCAGTTCTTC.

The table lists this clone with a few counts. The CDR3 protein is CASSPQTGSASYNSPLHF. The CDR3 nucleotides read TGTGCCAGCAGCCCCCAGACAGGATCGGCCTCCTATAATTCACCCCTCCACTTT. This chain joins TRBV9 and TRBJ1-6; tentative D call: TRBD1 (6 bases). The CDR3 runs to 18 residues. Trimming removed 4 bases from V and 0 bases from J, with 17 bases in between. From germline, CDR1 is SGDLS and CDR2 YYNGEE.

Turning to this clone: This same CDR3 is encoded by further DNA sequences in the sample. CDR3 region: CASSSGQGNTEAFF. The DNA for the CDR3 is TGTGCCAGCAGCTCGGGACAGGGGAACACTGAAGCTTTCTTT. The chain links TRBV28 to TRBJ1-1; 9 bases map to TRBD1. This CDR3 is built from 14 residues. J was trimmed by 1 base and V by 6 bases; bases with no gene match: 3. CDR1 and CDR2 (germline): MDHEN, SYDVKM.

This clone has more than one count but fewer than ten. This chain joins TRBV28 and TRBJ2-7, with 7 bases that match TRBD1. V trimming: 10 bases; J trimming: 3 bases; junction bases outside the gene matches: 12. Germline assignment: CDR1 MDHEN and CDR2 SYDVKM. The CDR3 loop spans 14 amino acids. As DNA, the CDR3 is TGTGCCACCACCATCCCGGACAGGTACTACGAGCAGTACTTC. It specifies CATTIPDRYYEQYF.

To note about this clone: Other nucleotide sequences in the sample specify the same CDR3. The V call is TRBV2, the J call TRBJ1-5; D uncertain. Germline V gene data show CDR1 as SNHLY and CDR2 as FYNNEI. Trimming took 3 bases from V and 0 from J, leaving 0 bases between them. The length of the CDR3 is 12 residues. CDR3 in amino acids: CASSDSNQPQHF. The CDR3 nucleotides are TGTGCCAGCAGTGATAGCAATCAGCCCCAGCATTTT.

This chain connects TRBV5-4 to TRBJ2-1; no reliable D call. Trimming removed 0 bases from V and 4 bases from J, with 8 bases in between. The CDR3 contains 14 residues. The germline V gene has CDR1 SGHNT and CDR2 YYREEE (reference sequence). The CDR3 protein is CASSLAKPYNEQFF. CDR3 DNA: TGTGCCAGCAGCTTGGCCAAGCCGTACAATGAGCAGTTCTTC.

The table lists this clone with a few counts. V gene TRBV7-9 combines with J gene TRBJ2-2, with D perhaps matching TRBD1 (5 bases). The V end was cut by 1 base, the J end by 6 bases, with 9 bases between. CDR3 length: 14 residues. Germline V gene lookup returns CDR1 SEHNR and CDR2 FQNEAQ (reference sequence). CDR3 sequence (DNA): TGTGCCAGCAGCTTAGATGGGGCCTCCGGGGAGCTGTTTTTT. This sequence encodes CASSLDGASGELFF.